The 26 T cell receptor beta chains below all came from one sample that was sequenced in a study of OX40 agonist ivuxolimab in advanced cancers. Assay used: immunoSEQ multiplex PCR; TCRdb lists only in-frame clones, some missing. Of approximately 94,000 clones in the sample, around 93% were seen once. Sequencing used CD4+ or CD8+ T cells sorted from blood, obtained in a trial of the OX40 agonist ivuxolimab. All receptors come from an adult with an advanced solid tumor such as melanoma, head and neck, liver or kidney cancer.

The rearrangement links TRBV15 to TRBJ2-7, with TRBD1 matching over 7 bases. Germline values: CDR1 LNHNV, CDR2 YYDKDF (reference sequence). The CDR3 is 14 amino acids. With V trimmed by 6 bases and J by 3 bases, 8 bases remained unmatched. DNA of the CDR3: TGTGCCACCAGAAAGACAGGGATGAACTACGAGCAGTACTTC. Its protein is CATRKTGMNYEQYF.

The rearrangement links TRBV5-5 to TRBJ2-7; no clear D. The CDR3 consists of 14 residues. CDR1 and CDR2 from the germline V gene are SGHKS and YYEKEE (reference sequence). Trimming left V 0 bases short and J 2 bases short, with 9 bases between. The CDR3 here is CASSLEATTYEQYF. The DNA of the CDR3 is TGTGCCAGCAGCTTGGAAGCGACCACCTACGAGCAGTACTTC.

The chain joins TRBV6-5 to TRBJ2-5; D gene unclear. This CDR3 has 14 amino acids. V was clipped by 0 bases and J by 3 bases, with 8 bases between them. CDR1 is MNHEY, CDR2 SVGAGI, per germline. The CDR3 nucleotides are TGTGCCAGCAGTTACTCGGGCAGAGAAGAGACCCAGTACTTC. Translated: CASSYSGREETQYF.

The chain uses TRBV5-4 and TRBJ2-7, with D unresolved. CDR1 is SGHNT, CDR2 YYREEE, per germline (reference sequence). This CDR3 region has 11 residues. V lost 4 bases, J lost 5 bases, and 7 bases lay in between. The CDR3 sequence is CASSQADEQYF. CDR3 coding DNA: TGTGCCAGCAGCCAGGCGGACGAGCAGTACTTC.

The genes are TRBV5-1 and TRBJ2-7, with 7 positions matching TRBD2. The CDR3 runs to 15 residues. J was trimmed by 1 base and V by 2 bases; bases with no gene match: 6. In germline, CDR1 is SGHRS, CDR2 YFSETQ. The CDR3 reads CASSLGAAGSYEQYF. The CDR3 DNA is TGCGCCAGCAGCTTAGGAGCAGCGGGGTCCTACGAGCAGTACTTC.

This sequence joins TRBV28 and TRBJ2-7; the D call may be TRBD1 or TRBD2 (5 bases each). Germline CDR1 MDHEN, CDR2 SYDVKM. Deletions cut 8 bases from V and 3 bases from J, with 14 bases between. CDR3 length: 13 amino acids. This CDR3 reads CASARGSGYEQYF. CDR3 nucleotides: TGTGCCAGCGCTAGGGGCAGCGGCTACGAGCAGTACTTC.

The chain joins TRBV27 to TRBJ2-1; 9 bases are a match to TRBD2. J lost 7 bases, V lost 5 bases, and 12 bases had no gene match. CDR3 length: 16 residues. Germline V gives CDR1 MNHEY, CDR2 SMNVEV (reference sequence). The CDR3 protein is CASSPRTSASSNEQFF. DNA of the CDR3: TGTGCCAGCAGTCCCCGGACTAGCGCCTCAAGTAATGAGCAGTTCTTC.

The J gene is TRBJ1-4, the V gene TRBV11-2; 8 bases align to TRBD1. CDR3 length equals 14 residues. Unmatched junction bases numbered 5, after V lost 5 bases and J lost 6 bases. Germline V lookup: CDR1 SGHAT, CDR2 FQNNGV. The CDR3 sequence: CASSPGTGYEKLFF. CDR3 coding DNA: TGTGCCAGCAGCCCCGGGACAGGATATGAAAAACTGTTTTTT.

The gene calls are TRBV5-1 and TRBJ2-3, with D hard to call. The CDR3 spans 13 residues. V was trimmed by 0 bases and J by 5 bases, leaving 7 bases between them. CDR1 SGHRS and CDR2 YFSETQ come from the germline V gene. CDR3 sequence reads: CASSLADGDTQYF. The CDR3 DNA sequence: TGCGCCAGCAGCTTGGCCGACGGAGATACGCAGTATTTT.

V and J are TRBV7-3 and TRBJ2-5, with a tentative D call TRBD2 (5 bases). The CDR3 has 14 residues. Germline values: CDR1 SGHTA, CDR2 FQGTGA. Between the trimmed V and J ends, which lost 1 base and 2 bases, there was a span of 8 bases. The CDR3: CASSLNPGQETQYF. CDR3 DNA: TGTGCCAGCAGCTTAAATCCGGGGCAAGAGACCCAGTACTTC. Full variable domain (rest looked up from reference TRBV7-3 and TRBJ2-5): GAGVSQTPSNKVTEKGKYVELRCDPISGHTALYWYRQSLGQGPEFLIYFQGTGAADDSGLPNDRFFAVRPEGSVSTLKIQRTERGDSAVYLCASSLNPGQETQYFGPGTRLLVL.

The chain employs TRBV29-1 and TRBJ2-4; 9 bases line up with TRBD1. The CDR3 contains 17 residues. V lost 5 bases, J lost 2 bases, and 13 bases stayed unmatched. CDR1 and CDR2 from the germline V gene are SQVTM and ANQGSEA. CDR3: CSVIPGQGKKTKNIQYF. In nucleotides, the CDR3 is TGCAGCGTTATTCCGGGACAGGGAAAAAAGACCAAAAACATTCAGTACTTC.

The chain combines TRBV28 with TRBJ2-7; possibly TRBD1 or TRBD2 for D (5 bases each). Germline CDR1 reads MDHEN; CDR2 reads SYDVKM. CDR3 length equals 14 residues. Trimming pared 5 bases from V and 5 bases from J, leaving 16 bases between. The CDR3 DNA follows: TGTGCCAGCAGTGCTCCGGGACGGGCAGACGAGCAGTACTTC. Translating it yields CASSAPGRADEQYF.

The genes are TRBV5-1 and TRBJ1-6; no firm D call. CDR3 length: 12 residues. V was pared by 0 bases and J by 13 bases, with 8 bases between. CDR1 and CDR2 (germline): SGHRS, YFSETQ. The DNA for the CDR3 is TGCGCCAGCAGCTTGGACCAAGCTCCCCTCCACTTT. Translated: CASSLDQAPLHF. Drawing the rest from reference TRBV5-1 and TRBJ1-6, the complete variable domain is KAGVTQTPRYLIKTRGQQVTLSCSPISGHRSVSWYQQTPGQGLQFLFEYFSETQRNKGNFPGRFSGRQFSNSRSEMNVSTLELGDSALYLCASSLDQAPLHFGNGTRLTVT.

This chain uses TRBV15 with TRBJ2-1, with 10 bases that match TRBD2. The CDR3 consists of 17 residues. V lost 0 bases, J lost 6 bases, and 8 bases stayed unmatched. The germline gives CDR1 LNHNV, CDR2 YYDKDF (reference sequence). The CDR3 protein is CATSRDGSGTSANEQFF. DNA for the CDR3: TGTGCCACCAGCAGAGATGGGTCCGGGACTAGCGCCAATGAGCAGTTCTTC.

V and J are TRBV18 and TRBJ2-1, with 10 bases matching TRBD2. The CDR3 spans 15 residues. The V gene end was trimmed by 2 bases and the J gene end by 7 bases; junction bases not matched to a gene: 5. Germline V gives CDR1 KGHSH, CDR2 LQKENI. The CDR3 protein is CASSPAAGGWNEQFF. The CDR3 DNA reads as TGTGCCAGCTCACCAGCAGCGGGAGGGTGGAATGAGCAGTTCTTC.

The chain is built from TRBV7-9 and TRBJ2-5; D ambiguous. Germline CDR1 reads SEHNR; CDR2 reads FQNEAQ (reference sequence). Trimming left V 2 bases short and J 5 bases short, with 12 bases between. CDR3 length: 14 residues. The CDR3: CASSLNSAAETQYF. Here the CDR3 DNA reads TGTGCCAGCAGCTTAAACTCGGCTGCCGAGACCCAGTACTTC.

In regard to this clone: Other nucleotide sequences from this sample produce the same CDR3. The chain carries TRBV7-2 and TRBJ1-4, with a tentative D call TRBD1 (6 bases). This CDR3 has 14 residues. Germline V lookup: CDR1 SGHTA, CDR2 FQGNSA. The V end was cut by 5 bases, the J end by 4 bases, with 11 bases between. CDR3 nucleotide sequence: TGTGCCAGCAGCAGGACAGTCCTTAATGAAAAACTGTTTTTT. It is translated as CASSRTVLNEKLFF.

This clone was counted once. This chain links TRBV7-3 with TRBJ2-1; TRBD1 aligns across 10 bases. This CDR3 has 13 residues. CDR1 SGHTA and CDR2 FQGTGA come from the germline V gene. V gave up 2 bases and J gave up 15 bases; unmatched junction bases: 7. The CDR3 spells CASSLDGTGDLFF. The CDR3 region has the DNA TGTGCCAGCAGCTTAGATGGGACAGGGGATTTGTTCTTC.

The chain has TRBV10-1 and TRBJ2-5, with D uncertain. Germline V lookup: CDR1 WNHNN, CDR2 SYGVQD (reference sequence). The CDR3 is made up of 14 amino acids. V was trimmed by 0 bases and J by 2 bases, leaving 7 bases between them. CDR3 in DNA: TGCGCCAGCAGTGAGTCGGCAGCACAAGAGACCCAGTACTTC. This codes for CASSESAAQETQYF.

The gene calls are TRBV2 and TRBJ1-5; no firm D call. V gave up 3 bases and J gave up 7 bases, with 10 bases separating them. CDR3 length: 13 amino acids. Germline V lookup: CDR1 SNHLY, CDR2 FYNNEI. The CDR3 bases are TGTGCCAGCAGTGAGGAGGGTATACAGCCCCAGCATTTT. This translates into CASSEEGIQPQHF.

The chain couples TRBV25-1 to TRBJ1-1; D remains unclear. Germline CDR1 and CDR2: MGHDK and SYGVNS. Trimming cost V 8 bases and J 0 bases, with 4 bases left between them. The CDR3 extends over 11 amino acids. CDR3 amino acids: CASYLNTEAFF. In nucleotides, the CDR3 is TGTGCCAGCTACCTGAACACTGAAGCTTTCTTT. Looking up the rest from reference TRBV25-1 and TRBJ1-1 gives the full variable domain: EADIYQTPRYLVIGTGKKITLECSQTMGHDKMYWYQQDPGMELHLIHYSYGVNSTEKGDLSSESTVSRIRTEHFPLTLESARPSHTSQYLCASYLNTEAFFGQGTRLTVV.

This chain joins TRBV5-6 and TRBJ2-3; D assignment may be TRBD1 or TRBD2 (5 bases each). Germline CDR1 and CDR2: SGHDT and YYEEEE. CDR3 length: 12 residues. Trimming cost V 4 bases and J 6 bases, with 9 bases left between them. CDR3 region: CASSRDVDTQYF. In nucleotides, the CDR3 is TGTGCCAGCAGCCGGGACGTCGATACGCAGTATTTT.

The chain has TRBV6-1 and TRBJ2-7; D remains unclear. Per germline, CDR1 MNHNS and CDR2 SASEGT. Trimming removed 7 bases from V and 0 bases from J, with 16 bases in between. The CDR3 has 15 amino acids. This CDR3 is CASTTLGDSSYEQYF. The DNA of the CDR3 is TGTGCCAGCACCACACTCGGCGATAGCTCCTACGAGCAGTACTTC.

The gene calls are TRBV4-1 and TRBJ2-1; 12 bases align to TRBD2. V lost 3 bases and J lost 13; bases outside the gene matches: 16. CDR1 MGHRA and CDR2 YSYEKL come from the germline V gene. The CDR3 totals 17 residues. The CDR3 DNA reads TGCGCCAGCAGCCAGGGTCCTAGCGGGAGGGTACGCGGCTTACAGTTCTTC. Its translation is CASSQGPSGRVRGLQFF.

This chain uses TRBV6-1 with TRBJ1-4; 9 nucleotides match TRBD1. The CDR3 has 14 amino acids. Trimming removed 7 bases from V and 7 bases from J; junction bases left unmatched: 7. CDR1 MNHNS and CDR2 SASEGT come from the germline V gene. The CDR3 is CASTPGQGGEKLFF. CDR3 DNA: TGTGCCAGCACCCCGGGACAGGGAGGTGAAAAACTGTTTTTT.

Turning to this clone: The junction shows a germline mismatch at one end, possibly a read error. The CDR3, as DNA: TGTGCCAGCAGCCAAGGTCCCTCACCACTGGTCTTC. Amino acid sequence: CASSQGPSPLVF. The chain combines TRBV14 with TRBJ2-1, with D unclear. Germline V lookup: CDR1 SGHDN, CDR2 FVKESK. The CDR3 is 12 amino acids.